This T cell receptor beta chain was identified during a study of T-cell reconstitution after alpha-beta-depleted transplantation in children. Study-level points and caveats: There were some patients whose high TCRbeta diversity at day 60 came from surviving recipient T cells and thymic progenitors. After one year, T-cell counts and TCRbeta diversity mostly came from new T cells. It was reported that alpha-beta T cells came from several hundred expanded graft clones (about two months after transplant).

Using unique molecular identifiers, the investigators prepared the TCRbeta library. Using its own MiXCR run on the PCR reads, TCRdb lists one record per CDR3 protein. Here the sample spans approximately 800,000 distinct CDR3 sequences, 16% being singletons. This CDR3 contains 11 residues. V dropped 4 bases and J dropped 7 bases, with 8 bases sitting between them. The germline V gene has CDR1 SEHNR and CDR2 FQNEAQ (reference sequence). In this sample, this clonotype turned up a few times. What it recognizes is unknown. The material sequenced was PBMCs, mostly from graft donor cells, taken 360 days after TCRalphabeta/CD19-depleted stem cell transplant. The chain combines TRBV7-9 with TRBJ2-7, with D possibly being TRBD1 (6 bases). The clonotype comes from a male patient between 5 and 17 years old who had a stem cell transplant for acute lymphoblastic leukemia, so the T cells may come from the graft donor. CDR3: CASSSGQEQYF. The CDR3 DNA follows: TGTGCCAGCAGCTCAGGACAGGAGCAGTACTTC.